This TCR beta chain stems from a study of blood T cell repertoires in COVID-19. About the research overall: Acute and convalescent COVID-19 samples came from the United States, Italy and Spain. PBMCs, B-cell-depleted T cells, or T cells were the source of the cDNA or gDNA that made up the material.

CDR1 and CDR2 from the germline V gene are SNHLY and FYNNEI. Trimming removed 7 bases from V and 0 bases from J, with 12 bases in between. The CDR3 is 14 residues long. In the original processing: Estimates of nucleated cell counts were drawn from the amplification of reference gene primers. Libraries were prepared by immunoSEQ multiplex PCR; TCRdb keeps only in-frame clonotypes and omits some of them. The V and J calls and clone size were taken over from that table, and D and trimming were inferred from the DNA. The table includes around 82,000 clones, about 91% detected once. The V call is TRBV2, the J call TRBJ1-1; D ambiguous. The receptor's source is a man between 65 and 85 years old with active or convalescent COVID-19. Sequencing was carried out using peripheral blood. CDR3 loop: CASIDTGLNTEAFF. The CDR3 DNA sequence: TGTGCCAGCATAGATACGGGTCTGAACACTGAAGCTTTCTTT.